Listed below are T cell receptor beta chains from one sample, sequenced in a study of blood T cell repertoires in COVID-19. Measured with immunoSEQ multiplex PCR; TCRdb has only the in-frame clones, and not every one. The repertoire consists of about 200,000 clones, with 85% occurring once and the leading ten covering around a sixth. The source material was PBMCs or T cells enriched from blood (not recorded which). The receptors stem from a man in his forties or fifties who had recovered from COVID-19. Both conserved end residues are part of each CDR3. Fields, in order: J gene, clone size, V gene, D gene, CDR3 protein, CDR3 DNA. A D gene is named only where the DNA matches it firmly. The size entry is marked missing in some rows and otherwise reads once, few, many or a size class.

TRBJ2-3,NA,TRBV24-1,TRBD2,CATSDPTSSGSTDTQYF,TGTGCCACCAGTGATCCTACTTCTAGCGGAAGCACAGATACGCAGTATTTT
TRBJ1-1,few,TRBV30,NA,CAWRRRGFSEAFF,TGTGCCTGGAGGAGGCGGGGCTTTTCTGAAGCTTTCTTT
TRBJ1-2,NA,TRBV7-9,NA,CASKDSNNYGYTF,TGTGCCAGCAAAGACAGCAACAACTATGGCTACACCTTC
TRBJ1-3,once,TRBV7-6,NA,CASSLGSKGPTVNTIYF,TGTGCCAGCAGCTTAGGGTCAAAAGGCCCTACAGTGAACACCATATATTTT
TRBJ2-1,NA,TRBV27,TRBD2,CASSPDPGLVTNEQFF,TGTGCCAGCAGCCCAGACCCGGGACTAGTAACCAATGAGCAGTTCTTC
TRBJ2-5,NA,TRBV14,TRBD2,CASSQIAGLFYETQYF,TGTGCCAGCAGCCAGATAGCGGGATTGTTTTATGAGACCCAGTACTTC
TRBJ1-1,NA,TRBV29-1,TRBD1,CSVGTGHTEAFF,TGCAGCGTCGGGACAGGGCACACTGAAGCTTTCTTT
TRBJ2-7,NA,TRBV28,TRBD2,CASGRLASSYEQYF,TGTGCCAGCGGCCGACTAGCGAGTTCCTACGAGCAGTACTTC
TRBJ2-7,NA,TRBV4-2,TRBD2,CASSPDPTSGRIHEQYF,TGTGCCAGCAGCCCGGACCCGACTAGCGGGAGGATCCACGAGCAGTACTTC
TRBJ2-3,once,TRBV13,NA,CASSPDNGDTQYF,TGTGCCAGCAGCCCCGATAACGGGGATACGCAGTATTTT
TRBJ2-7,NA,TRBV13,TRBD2,CASSLRGGEQYF,TGTGCCAGCAGCTTACGGGGGGGCGAGCAGTACTTC
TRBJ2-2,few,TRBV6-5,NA,CASSYDLRPNTGELFF,TGTGCCAGCAGTTATGATTTGCGCCCGAACACCGGGGAGCTGTTTTTT
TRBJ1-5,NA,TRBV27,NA,CASSIITGINQPQHF,TGTGCCAGCAGTATAATAACAGGGATCAATCAGCCCCAGCATTTT
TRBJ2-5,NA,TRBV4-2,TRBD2,CASSTGTSGETQYF,TGTGCCAGCAGCACCGGGACTAGCGGTGAGACCCAGTACTTC
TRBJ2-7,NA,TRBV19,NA,CASRLTGEGDEQYF,TGTGCCAGTAGATTGACAGGGGAGGGCGACGAGCAGTACTTC
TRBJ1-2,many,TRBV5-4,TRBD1,CASSTRGTGGDGYTF,TGTGCCAGCAGCACCCGAGGGACAGGGGGCGATGGCTACACCTTC
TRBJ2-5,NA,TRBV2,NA,CASKGVSGRETQYF,TGTGCCAGCAAGGGGGTTTCAGGTCGAGAGACCCAGTACTTC
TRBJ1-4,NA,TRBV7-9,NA,CASSTGSRPFNEKLFF,TGTGCCAGCAGCACAGGGTCCAGGCCTTTCAATGAAAAACTGTTTTTT
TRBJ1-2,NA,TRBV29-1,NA,CSVEVGPQGGYTF,TGCAGCGTTGAAGTGGGGCCCCAGGGGGGCTACACCTTC
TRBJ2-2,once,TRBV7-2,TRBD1,CASSLRGQGTGELFF,TGTGCCAGCAGCTTGAGGGGGCAGGGAACCGGGGAGCTGTTTTTT
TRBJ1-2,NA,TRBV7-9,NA,CASSPPNRDYYGYTF,TGTGCCAGCAGCCCCCCCAACAGGGATTACTATGGCTACACCTTC
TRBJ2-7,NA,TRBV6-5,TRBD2,CASSYSGLAPYEQYF,TGTGCCAGCAGTTACTCAGGACTAGCGCCATACGAGCAGTACTTC
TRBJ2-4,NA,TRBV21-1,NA,CASTQKGQGATPSEAKNIQYF,TGTGCCAGCACCCAAAAAGGACAGGGGGCGACTCCTTCCGAAGCCAAAAACATTCAGTACTTC
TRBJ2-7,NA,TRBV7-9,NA,CASSSLPYHEQYF,TGTGCCAGCAGCTCCCTACCCTATCACGAGCAGTACTTC
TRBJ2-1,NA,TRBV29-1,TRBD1,CSVKGTGVEGVRNEQFF,TGCAGCGTGAAGGGGACAGGGGTCGAGGGGGTTAGGAATGAGCAGTTCTTC
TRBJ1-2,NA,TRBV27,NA,CASSLLVSGGNYGYTF,TGTGCCAGCAGTTTATTAGTCTCGGGAGGGAACTATGGCTACACCTTC
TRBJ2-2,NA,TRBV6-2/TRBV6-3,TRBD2,CASSYTSGILTTGELFF,TGTGCCAGCAGTTATACTAGCGGGATACTCACCACCGGGGAGCTGTTTTTT
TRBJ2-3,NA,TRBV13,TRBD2,CASSHMTSGSTDTQYF,TGTGCCAGCAGCCATATGACTAGCGGGAGCACAGATACGCAGTATTTT
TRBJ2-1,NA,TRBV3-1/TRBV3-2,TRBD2,CASSQPGTSGEQFF,TGTGCCAGCAGCCAACCCGGGACTAGCGGGGAGCAGTTCTTC
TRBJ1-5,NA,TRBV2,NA,CASSDSRLGQPQHF,TGTGCCAGCAGTGACTCCAGGCTGGGTCAGCCCCAGCATTTT
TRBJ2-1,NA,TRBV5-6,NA,CASSFSGYNEQFF,TGTGCCAGCAGCTTCAGCGGGTACAATGAGCAGTTCTTC
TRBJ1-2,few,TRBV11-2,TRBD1,CASSYSDRGGGYTF,TGTGCCAGCAGCTACTCGGACAGGGGAGGCGGCTACACCTTC
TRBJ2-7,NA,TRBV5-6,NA,CASSSVREQYF,TGTGCCAGCAGCTCGGTTCGCGAGCAGTACTTC
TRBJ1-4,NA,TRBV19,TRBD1,CASSSRQGANEKLFF,TGTGCCAGTAGTTCGCGACAGGGCGCTAATGAAAAACTGTTTTTT
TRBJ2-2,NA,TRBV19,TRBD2,CASNLAGANTGELFF,TGTGCCAGTAACTTAGCGGGAGCGAACACCGGGGAGCTGTTTTTT
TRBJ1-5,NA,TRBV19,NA,CASSPPLRGIRQPQHF,TGTGCCAGTAGTCCCCCTCTTAGGGGTATCAGACAGCCCCAGCATTTT
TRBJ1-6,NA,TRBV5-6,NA,CASSSVGHSYNSPLHF,TGTGCCAGCAGCTCCGTTGGGCACTCCTATAATTCACCCCTCCACTTT
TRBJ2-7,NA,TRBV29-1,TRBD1,CSVRLWRQGSYEQYF,TGCAGCGTACGATTGTGGAGACAGGGGTCCTACGAGCAGTACTTC
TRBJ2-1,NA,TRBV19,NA,CASSRRGSSYNEQFF,TGTGCCAGTAGTAGGCGGGGCAGCTCCTACAATGAGCAGTTCTTC
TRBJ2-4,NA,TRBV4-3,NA,CASSQVGRNIQYF,TGCGCCAGCAGCCAAGTTGGCAGAAACATTCAGTACTTC
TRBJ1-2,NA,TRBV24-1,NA,CATSDARQADGYTF,TGTGCCACCAGTGATGCCAGGCAGGCTGATGGCTACACCTTC
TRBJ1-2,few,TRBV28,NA,CASSLIPNHGSYGYTF,TGTGCCAGCAGTCTCATCCCCAACCATGGGAGCTATGGCTACACCTTC
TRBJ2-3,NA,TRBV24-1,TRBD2,CATSDLPKLAGVGDTQYF,TGTGCCACCAGTGATTTGCCTAAACTAGCGGGAGTTGGCGATACGCAGTATTTT
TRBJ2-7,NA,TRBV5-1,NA,CASRLATRGEQYF,TGCGCCAGCAGATTGGCGACTAGAGGTGAGCAGTACTTC
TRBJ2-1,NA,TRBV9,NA,CASSASNEQFF,TGTGCCAGCAGCGCCTCCAATGAGCAGTTCTTC
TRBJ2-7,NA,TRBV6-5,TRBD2,CASSYGVSGNIYEQYF,TGTGCCAGCAGTTACGGTGTTAGCGGGAATATCTACGAGCAGTACTTC
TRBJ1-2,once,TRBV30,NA,CAWRLPGRGIRGYTF,TGTGCCTGGAGACTCCCGGGACGGGGGATTAGGGGCTACACCTTC
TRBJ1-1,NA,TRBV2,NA,CASTGQLNTEAFF,TGTGCCAGCACCGGACAATTGAACACTGAAGCTTTCTTT
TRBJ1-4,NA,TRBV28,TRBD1,CASSLIRGREKLFF,TGTGCCAGCAGTTTGATCAGGGGGCGGGAAAAACTGTTTTTT
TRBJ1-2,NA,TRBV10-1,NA,CASSPGQNYGYTF,TGCGCCAGCAGCCCCGGACAGAACTATGGCTACACCTTC
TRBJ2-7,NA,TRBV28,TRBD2,CASSLTAGGRPYEQYF,TGTGCCAGCAGTTTAACAGCGGGAGGACGGCCCTACGAGCAGTACTTC
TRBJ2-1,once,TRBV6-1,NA,CASRETRTSSYNEQFF,TGTGCCAGCAGGGAAACTCGGACAAGCTCCTACAATGAGCAGTTCTTC
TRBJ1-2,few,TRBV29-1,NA,CSVESSVGSGYGYTF,TGCAGCGTTGAATCAAGCGTGGGGAGTGGGTATGGCTACACCTTC